This T cell receptor beta chain was obtained from a study of early T cells in non-severe SARS-CoV-2 infection (dated by TCRdb to the early 2020s). Looking at the study overall: Because TCR sequencing relied on bulk RNA taken from unsorted whole blood, pairing of alpha and beta chains was not possible.

A case-control design nested within a healthcare worker cohort in London, UK, was used, with weekly nasopharyngeal swab PCR tests and blood sampling performed. Between 23 and 31 March 2020, the week of the UK lockdown, healthcare workers were enrolled and then followed up weekly for as long as 16 weeks. The library was built by means of 5' RACE. The data were produced on a NextSeq 500. In the TCR library protocol, unique molecular identifiers were attached to individual cDNA molecules to correct for PCR bias and sequencing error. Both TCR alpha and beta chains were sequenced, and tight co-correlation was observed between alpha and beta sequence abundances in each sample. The published analysis was carried out like this. Decombinator V4 was used to perform V gene, J gene and CDR3 annotation of TCR sequences. Expanded TCRs were defined as changing significantly between any two time points under a Poisson model with p below 0.0001. TCR abundances were normalised to the total number of TCRs sequenced per sample and were expressed as counts per million. TRAV1-2 paired with TRAJ12, TRAJ20 or TRAJ33 defined MAIT TCRs, while TRAV10 paired with TRAJ18 defined iNKT TCRs. VDJdb, accessed on 1 November 2021, was searched for TCRs annotated for CMV, EBV and SARS-CoV-2, and TCRs annotated for more than one antigen were excluded. TCRdb's own reprocessing of the public reads used fastp at Q25 and MiXCR and kept productive beta chains. Under each unique CDR3 protein, matching rows form one entry showing the most common genes and DNA. TCRdb assigned the V and J calls; the authors' analysis was not used. The sample records around 30,000 distinct CDR3 sequences, around 5.4% of which are singletons. Roughly 6.5% of the sample comes from the top ten.

According to the germline V gene, CDR1 reads SGHVS and CDR2 reads FQNEAQ. After removal of 3 bases from V and 7 bases from J, the junction retains 4 bases not matched to a gene. The CDR3, cysteine through phenylalanine, is 15 amino acids long. Just the 45-base CDR3 DNA is kept, in frame starting at base 1. This clonotype was detected many times. Its antigen specificity is not known. Base quality data are lacking; no much larger clone is found one base away. Findings and caveats that apply to the study as a whole: VDJdb matching was skewed toward anti-spike CD8 responses and likely underestimated virus-specific expansions, missing private and CD4 specificities.

This receptor was obtained from an adult who was a healthcare worker with PCR-confirmed SARS-CoV-2 infection or an uninfected control (not recorded which). The chain employs TRBV7-8 and TRBJ2-1, with 12 bases aligning to TRBD2. The specimen was whole blood. The nucleotides read TGTGCCAGCAGCTTCGGACTAGCGGGATTAAATGAGCAGTTCTTC. Translated, it gives CASSFGLAGLNEQFF.